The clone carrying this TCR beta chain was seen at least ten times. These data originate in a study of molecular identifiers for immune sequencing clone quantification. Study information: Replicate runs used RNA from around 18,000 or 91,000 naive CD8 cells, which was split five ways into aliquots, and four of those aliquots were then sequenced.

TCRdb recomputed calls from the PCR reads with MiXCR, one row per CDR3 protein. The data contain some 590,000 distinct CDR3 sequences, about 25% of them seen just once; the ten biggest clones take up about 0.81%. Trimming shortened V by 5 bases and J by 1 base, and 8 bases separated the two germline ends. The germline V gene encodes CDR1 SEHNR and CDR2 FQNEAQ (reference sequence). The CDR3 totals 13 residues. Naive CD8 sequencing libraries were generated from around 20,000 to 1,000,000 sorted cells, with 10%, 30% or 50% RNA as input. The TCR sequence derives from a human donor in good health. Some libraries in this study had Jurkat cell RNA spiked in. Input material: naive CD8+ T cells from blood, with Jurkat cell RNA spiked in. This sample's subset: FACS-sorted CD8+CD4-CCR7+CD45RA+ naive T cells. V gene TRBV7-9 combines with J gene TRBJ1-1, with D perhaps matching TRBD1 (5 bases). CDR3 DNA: TGTGCCAGCAGCACTGGACAGAACACTGAAGCTTTCTTT. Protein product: CASSTGQNTEAFF.